The rows below give T cell receptor beta chains drawn from one sample of a study of human T cells and chemical hapten exposure. One entry per CDR3 protein, called by TCRdb with MiXCR from the 5' RACE reads. The sample holds about 140,000 distinct CDR3 sequences; around 4.1% are singletons and the top ten take 1.2% to 1.5%. The receptors were sampled from a female donor in good health. Each CDR3 is given with its conserved first and last residue. Fields, in order: clone size, V gene, D gene, J gene, CDR3 DNA, CDR3 protein. A D gene is named only where the DNA matches it firmly. Expanded clones are given a class, and other clones once, few, many or no size at all.

size: many
V: TRBV7-9
D: .
J: TRBJ1-1
DNA: TGTGCCAGCAGCTGGGAGCTGAACACTGAAGCTTTCTTT
CDR3: CASSWELNTEAFF

size: .
V: TRBV20-1
D: .
J: TRBJ1-6
DNA: TGCAGTGCAACGACAGCTTCCTTTAATTCACCCCTCCACTTT
CDR3: CSATTASFNSPLHF

size: many
V: TRBV7-8
D: .
J: TRBJ2-3
DNA: TGTGCCAGCAGCTCCCAGCGCACAGATACGCAGTATTTT
CDR3: CASSSQRTDTQYF

size: many
V: TRBV28
D: TRBD1
J: TRBJ1-2
DNA: TGTGCCAGCACTCCCGTTCGACAGGGTCACTATGGCTACACCTTC
CDR3: CASTPVRQGHYGYTF

size: many
V: TRBV12-3/TRBV12-4
D: .
J: TRBJ2-1
DNA: TGTGCCAGCACCAAGGGGCGGGGGCAGGTGAATGAGCAGTTCTTC
CDR3: CASTKGRGQVNEQFF

size: many
V: TRBV10-3
D: .
J: TRBJ1-1
DNA: TGTGCCACCTGGTTGGGGACGACGCAAGATACTGAAGCTTTCTTT
CDR3: CATWLGTTQDTEAFF

size: .
V: TRBV29-1
D: .
J: TRBJ1-5
DNA: TGCAGCGTGCAGGAAACTAGCAATCAGCCCCAGCATTTT
CDR3: CSVQETSNQPQHF

size: many
V: TRBV7-2
D: .
J: TRBJ2-3
DNA: TGTGCCAGCAGCTTAGTATCGCGCACAGATACGCAGTATTTT
CDR3: CASSLVSRTDTQYF

size: many
V: TRBV20-1
D: .
J: TRBJ1-1
DNA: TGCAGTGCAGCACCGGACGGCTCTGAAGCTTTCTTT
CDR3: CSAAPDGSEAFF

size: many
V: TRBV3-1
D: .
J: TRBJ1-2
DNA: TGTGCCAGCAGCCTCCTGGCAGGGAACTATGGCTACACCTTC
CDR3: CASSLLAGNYGYTF

size: few
V: TRBV3-1
D: TRBD1
J: TRBJ1-5
DNA: TGTGCCAGCAGCCGAGACAGGGGTGAGCAGCCCCAGCATTTT
CDR3: CASSRDRGEQPQHF

size: many
V: TRBV12-3/TRBV12-4
D: TRBD1
J: TRBJ1-1
DNA: TGTGCCAGCAGTCCGACAGGGGGCACCTTAAACGCTTTCTTT
CDR3: CASSPTGGTLNAFF

size: few
V: TRBV6-6
D: .
J: TRBJ1-2
DNA: TGTGCCAGCAGTTCCGAGACAGCCAACTATGGCTACACCTTC
CDR3: CASSSETANYGYTF

size: .
V: TRBV12-3/TRBV12-4
D: .
J: TRBJ2-7
DNA: TGTGCCAGCAGTTGGGCAGGCAGCGTCTACGAGCAGTACTTC
CDR3: CASSWAGSVYEQYF

size: many
V: TRBV29-1
D: TRBD1
J: TRBJ1-3
DNA: TGCAGCGTCTTAGGACAGGGGAGAAACACCATATATTTT
CDR3: CSVLGQGRNTIYF

size: many
V: TRBV6-5
D: .
J: TRBJ1-3
DNA: TGTGCCAGCAGTTACTCCTTCTCTGGAAACACCATATATTTT
CDR3: CASSYSFSGNTIYF

size: many
V: TRBV28
D: .
J: TRBJ2-3
DNA: TGTGCCAGCATTACTAGGAGGGTGGGTCCAGATACGCAGTATTTT
CDR3: CASITRRVGPDTQYF

size: many
V: TRBV11-2
D: TRBD2
J: TRBJ2-3
DNA: TGTGCCAGCAGCTTAAGCGGGGTTTCCGGCACAGATACGCAGTATTTT
CDR3: CASSLSGVSGTDTQYF

size: many
V: TRBV6-2/TRBV6-3
D: .
J: TRBJ1-1
DNA: TGTGCCAGCAGTTTTCCGGCCGTGAACACTGAAGCTTTCTTT
CDR3: CASSFPAVNTEAFF

size: many
V: TRBV29-1
D: TRBD1
J: TRBJ1-2
DNA: TGCAGCGTTGTCGTCAGGGGGAACTATGGCTACACCTTC
CDR3: CSVVVRGNYGYTF

size: many
V: TRBV6-1
D: .
J: TRBJ2-5
DNA: TGTGCCAGCAGTGGGCTGGTAGAGAAAAAACAAGAGACCCAGTACTTC
CDR3: CASSGLVEKKQETQYF

size: .
V: TRBV28
D: TRBD1
J: TRBJ2-7
DNA: TGTGCCAGCAGTGCCCTGAGTGGGGACAGCTACGAGCAGTACTTC
CDR3: CASSALSGDSYEQYF

size: many
V: TRBV28
D: .
J: TRBJ2-4
DNA: TGTGCCAGCAGATCCATGGGATTGGGGTCGACCAAAAACATTCAGTACTTC
CDR3: CASRSMGLGSTKNIQYF

size: many
V: TRBV5-1
D: TRBD1
J: TRBJ1-4
DNA: TGCGCCAGCAGCTGGGGAACAGGGGAAGAAAAACTGTTTTTT
CDR3: CASSWGTGEEKLFF

size: many
V: TRBV29-1
D: .
J: TRBJ2-2
DNA: TGCAGCGTTGCTAGCACCGGGGAGCTGTTTTTT
CDR3: CSVASTGELFF

size: few
V: TRBV4-3
D: TRBD2
J: TRBJ2-3
DNA: TGCGCCAGCAGCCCGGGACTAGCGGGGGTCGCAGATACGCAGTATTTT
CDR3: CASSPGLAGVADTQYF

size: many
V: TRBV29-1
D: TRBD1
J: TRBJ1-2
DNA: TGCAGCGTAATATTACCGGGACAGGGGGCTCAGGGCTACACCTTC
CDR3: CSVILPGQGAQGYTF

size: many
V: TRBV11-3
D: TRBD2
J: TRBJ2-1
DNA: TGTGCCAGCGGCCGGGGGGGGGTATTTAATGAGCAGTTCTTC
CDR3: CASGRGGVFNEQFF

size: .
V: TRBV11-2
D: .
J: TRBJ2-5
DNA: TGTGCCAGCAGCGTGACTAGTTTCAACCCGCAAGAGACCCAGTACTTC
CDR3: CASSVTSFNPQETQYF

size: few
V: TRBV10-3
D: TRBD1
J: TRBJ1-1
DNA: TGTGCCACCAGGGGGGTTGGGAAAAGGAACACTGAAGCTTTCTTT
CDR3: CATRGVGKRNTEAFF

size: many
V: TRBV7-3
D: .
J: TRBJ1-6
DNA: TGTGCCAGCAGCTTGTCAGGGACTCTCCACTTT
CDR3: CASSLSGTLHF

size: few
V: TRBV3-1
D: TRBD1
J: TRBJ1-3
DNA: TGTGCCAGCAGCCACGGAATGACAGGGACTGGAAACACCATATATTTT
CDR3: CASSHGMTGTGNTIYF

size: few
V: TRBV5-4
D: TRBD1
J: TRBJ1-2
DNA: TGTGCCAGCAGCTCCCCCCTCGGACAGGCCTGGAACAAGTATGGCTACACCTTC
CDR3: CASSSPLGQAWNKYGYTF

size: many
V: TRBV6-6
D: TRBD2
J: TRBJ2-5
DNA: TGTGCCAGCAGTTATTCCGTAGCGGGGGTGGAGACCCAGTACTTC
CDR3: CASSYSVAGVETQYF

size: many
V: TRBV20-1
D: .
J: TRBJ2-5
DNA: TGCAGTGCCGCCGAACAGGGAGAAGAGACCCAGTACTTC
CDR3: CSAAEQGEETQYF

size: .
V: TRBV12-3/TRBV12-4
D: .
J: TRBJ1-5
DNA: TGTGCCAGCAGTTTCTGGGGAAAACCCCAGCCCCAGCATTTT
CDR3: CASSFWGKPQPQHF

size: many
V: TRBV18
D: .
J: TRBJ1-1
DNA: TGTGCCAGCTCACCAACGGGCCCCGCCAGGAGCACTGAAGCTTTCTTT
CDR3: CASSPTGPARSTEAFF

size: many
V: TRBV11-2
D: .
J: TRBJ2-7
DNA: TGTGCCAGCAGCTTAGAGTCCCGGGGAGGAGGTTACTACGAGCAGTACTTC
CDR3: CASSLESRGGGYYEQYF

size: many
V: TRBV18
D: TRBD2
J: TRBJ2-1
DNA: TGTGCCAGCTCACGAGGACTAGCGGGGGCCTCCGATGAGCAGTTCTTC
CDR3: CASSRGLAGASDEQFF

size: few
V: TRBV5-6
D: TRBD1
J: TRBJ2-1
DNA: TGTGCCAGCAGCGAGGGGACAGCTTACAATGAGCAGTTCTTC
CDR3: CASSEGTAYNEQFF

size: many
V: TRBV27
D: .
J: TRBJ1-4
DNA: TGTGCCAGCAGTTTCTCGCAGGGACGGGCTGAAAAACTGTTTTTT
CDR3: CASSFSQGRAEKLFF

size: many
V: TRBV5-6
D: .
J: TRBJ2-3
DNA: TGTGCCAGCAGCTTTGGCGGCACAGATACGCAGTATTTT
CDR3: CASSFGGTDTQYF

size: many
V: TRBV4-3
D: .
J: TRBJ2-3
DNA: TGCGCCAGCAGCCTCCGATTTTCAGGGACAGATACGCAGTATTTT
CDR3: CASSLRFSGTDTQYF

size: few
V: TRBV5-1
D: .
J: TRBJ2-2
DNA: TGCGCCAGCAGCCGGGAAGACATGACCGGGGAGCTGTTTTTT
CDR3: CASSREDMTGELFF

size: many
V: TRBV20-1
D: TRBD1
J: TRBJ1-2
DNA: TGCAGTGCTAGGGATCGGACAGGATCTAACTATGGCTACACCTTC
CDR3: CSARDRTGSNYGYTF

size: many
V: TRBV3-1
D: TRBD1
J: TRBJ2-3
DNA: TGTGCCAGCAGCCAAGATTACGGACAGGCAACGGATACGCAGTATTTT
CDR3: CASSQDYGQATDTQYF

size: many
V: TRBV29-1
D: .
J: TRBJ1-1
DNA: TGCAGCGTTGAGAGGGCAGCCACTGAAGCTTTCTTT
CDR3: CSVERAATEAFF

size: .
V: TRBV11-3
D: .
J: TRBJ2-7
DNA: TGTGCCAGCAGCTCGGGACCCGACTACGAGCAGTACTTC
CDR3: CASSSGPDYEQYF

size: many
V: TRBV12-3/TRBV12-4
D: TRBD2
J: TRBJ2-7
DNA: TGTGCCAGCAGTGTTAGCGGGGGTCCCTCCTACGAGCAGTACTTC
CDR3: CASSVSGGPSYEQYF

size: many
V: TRBV2
D: .
J: TRBJ2-3
DNA: TGTGCCAGCAGGGGGAGCAAAATCAGCACAGATACGCAGTATTTT
CDR3: CASRGSKISTDTQYF

size: many
V: TRBV7-9
D: TRBD2
J: TRBJ2-7
DNA: TGTGCCAGCAGCCCCGGGGCGGGGGATGCCTACGAGCAGTACTTC
CDR3: CASSPGAGDAYEQYF

size: few
V: TRBV29-1
D: .
J: TRBJ1-4
DNA: TGCAGCGTTGAGGTGGCTTATTATCTGTTTTTT
CDR3: CSVEVAYYLFF